The rows below give T cell receptor beta chains drawn from one sample of a study of T cells in Graves' hyperthyroidism and ophthalmopathy. One entry per CDR3 protein results from TCRdb running MiXCR on the multiplex PCR reads. Among approximately 510,000 distinct CDR3 sequences listed, 40% to 50% were seen once. The material sequenced was peripheral blood or thyroid tissue (not recorded which). Source of these receptors: an adult woman with Graves' disease, either hyperthyroidism or ophthalmopathy (not recorded which). Each CDR3 is given with its conserved first and last residue. The D gene is left open where the match is weak. Expanded clones get a size class; other rows say once, few or many, or leave the size out.

clone_size,j_call,v_call,d_call,cdr3_aa,cdr3_nt
.,TRBJ1-6,TRBV4-1,.,CASSLGPVAPLHF,TGCGCCAGCAGCCTAGGACCGGTTGCACCCCTCCACTTT
few,TRBJ2-5,TRBV6-5,.,CASSLTHGETQYF,TGTGCCAGCAGTTTGACCCACGGCGAGACCCAGTACTTC
.,TRBJ1-6,TRBV5-1,.,CASSLDLNSPLHF,TGCGCCAGCAGCTTGGACCTAAATTCACCCCTCCACTTT
.,TRBJ1-2,TRBV11-1,TRBD1,CASSPTLDREDYGYTF,TGTGCCAGCAGCCCAACCCTGGACAGGGAGGACTATGGCTACACCTTC
.,TRBJ2-7,TRBV5-1,.,CASSSPVGVTQYF,TGCGCCAGCAGCTCTCCCGTGGGGGTCACCCAGTACTTC
.,TRBJ2-7,TRBV7-1,TRBD1,CASSSYRDRGYEQYF,TGTGCCAGCAGCTCGTACCGGGACAGGGGTTACGAGCAGTACTTC
.,TRBJ1-2,TRBV10-2,.,CASSPPDSPNLANYGYTF,TGCGCCAGCAGTCCACCAGACAGCCCAAACCTAGCTAACTATGGCTACACCTTC
.,TRBJ1-3,TRBV27,TRBD1,CASGQGADGNTIYF,TGTGCCAGCGGTCAGGGGGCAGATGGAAACACCATATATTTT
.,TRBJ1-6,TRBV5-1,TRBD1,CASSSRTGGDIYNSPLHF,TGCGCCAGCAGCTCCCGGACAGGGGGTGATATATATAATTCACCCCTCCACTTT
.,TRBJ2-1,TRBV7-2,TRBD2,CASSPPASGRAGEQFF,TGTGCCAGCAGCCCCCCGGCTAGCGGGAGGGCTGGTGAGCAGTTCTTC